This T cell receptor beta chain was sequenced during a study of human T cells and chemical hapten exposure. Worth noting for this clonotype: The antigen is unknown.

Time point denoted: patch test 3, about 24 weeks after DPC sensitization. The treatment denotes: therapeutic diphenylcyclopropenone sensitization with weekly scalp DPC. It was unfractionated whole blood from which total RNA was extracted. The study's findings and limits: There were significantly more large CDR3 similarity clusters among expanded TCRs than among controls.

In the study's own analysis: Per sample, the median was approximately 100,000 TCRs, with values from roughly 23,000 to 640,000. One entry per CDR3 protein, called by TCRdb with MiXCR from the RACE reads. The authors' filters were not applied to this entry. This repertoire shows more than 150,000 distinct CDR3 sequences, around 23% found once; its top ten account for roughly 2.3%. Germline V gives CDR1 KGHSH, CDR2 LQKENI. Trimming cost V 4 bases and J 4 bases, with 25 bases left between them. The CDR3 consists of 18 residues. Sequenced here: whole blood, sampled in connection with sensitization to the hapten diphenylcyclopropenone (DPC). The chain couples TRBV18 to TRBJ2-5; D remains unclear. This TCR derives from a woman between 40 and 50 years old with alopecia areata. Some clones in this sample may be carry-over from other donors' samples. CDR3 residues: CASSHTIQNSRPPETQYF. The DNA of the CDR3 is TGTGCCAGCTCACATACAATACAAAATAGCCGACCGCCAGAGACCCAGTACTTC.